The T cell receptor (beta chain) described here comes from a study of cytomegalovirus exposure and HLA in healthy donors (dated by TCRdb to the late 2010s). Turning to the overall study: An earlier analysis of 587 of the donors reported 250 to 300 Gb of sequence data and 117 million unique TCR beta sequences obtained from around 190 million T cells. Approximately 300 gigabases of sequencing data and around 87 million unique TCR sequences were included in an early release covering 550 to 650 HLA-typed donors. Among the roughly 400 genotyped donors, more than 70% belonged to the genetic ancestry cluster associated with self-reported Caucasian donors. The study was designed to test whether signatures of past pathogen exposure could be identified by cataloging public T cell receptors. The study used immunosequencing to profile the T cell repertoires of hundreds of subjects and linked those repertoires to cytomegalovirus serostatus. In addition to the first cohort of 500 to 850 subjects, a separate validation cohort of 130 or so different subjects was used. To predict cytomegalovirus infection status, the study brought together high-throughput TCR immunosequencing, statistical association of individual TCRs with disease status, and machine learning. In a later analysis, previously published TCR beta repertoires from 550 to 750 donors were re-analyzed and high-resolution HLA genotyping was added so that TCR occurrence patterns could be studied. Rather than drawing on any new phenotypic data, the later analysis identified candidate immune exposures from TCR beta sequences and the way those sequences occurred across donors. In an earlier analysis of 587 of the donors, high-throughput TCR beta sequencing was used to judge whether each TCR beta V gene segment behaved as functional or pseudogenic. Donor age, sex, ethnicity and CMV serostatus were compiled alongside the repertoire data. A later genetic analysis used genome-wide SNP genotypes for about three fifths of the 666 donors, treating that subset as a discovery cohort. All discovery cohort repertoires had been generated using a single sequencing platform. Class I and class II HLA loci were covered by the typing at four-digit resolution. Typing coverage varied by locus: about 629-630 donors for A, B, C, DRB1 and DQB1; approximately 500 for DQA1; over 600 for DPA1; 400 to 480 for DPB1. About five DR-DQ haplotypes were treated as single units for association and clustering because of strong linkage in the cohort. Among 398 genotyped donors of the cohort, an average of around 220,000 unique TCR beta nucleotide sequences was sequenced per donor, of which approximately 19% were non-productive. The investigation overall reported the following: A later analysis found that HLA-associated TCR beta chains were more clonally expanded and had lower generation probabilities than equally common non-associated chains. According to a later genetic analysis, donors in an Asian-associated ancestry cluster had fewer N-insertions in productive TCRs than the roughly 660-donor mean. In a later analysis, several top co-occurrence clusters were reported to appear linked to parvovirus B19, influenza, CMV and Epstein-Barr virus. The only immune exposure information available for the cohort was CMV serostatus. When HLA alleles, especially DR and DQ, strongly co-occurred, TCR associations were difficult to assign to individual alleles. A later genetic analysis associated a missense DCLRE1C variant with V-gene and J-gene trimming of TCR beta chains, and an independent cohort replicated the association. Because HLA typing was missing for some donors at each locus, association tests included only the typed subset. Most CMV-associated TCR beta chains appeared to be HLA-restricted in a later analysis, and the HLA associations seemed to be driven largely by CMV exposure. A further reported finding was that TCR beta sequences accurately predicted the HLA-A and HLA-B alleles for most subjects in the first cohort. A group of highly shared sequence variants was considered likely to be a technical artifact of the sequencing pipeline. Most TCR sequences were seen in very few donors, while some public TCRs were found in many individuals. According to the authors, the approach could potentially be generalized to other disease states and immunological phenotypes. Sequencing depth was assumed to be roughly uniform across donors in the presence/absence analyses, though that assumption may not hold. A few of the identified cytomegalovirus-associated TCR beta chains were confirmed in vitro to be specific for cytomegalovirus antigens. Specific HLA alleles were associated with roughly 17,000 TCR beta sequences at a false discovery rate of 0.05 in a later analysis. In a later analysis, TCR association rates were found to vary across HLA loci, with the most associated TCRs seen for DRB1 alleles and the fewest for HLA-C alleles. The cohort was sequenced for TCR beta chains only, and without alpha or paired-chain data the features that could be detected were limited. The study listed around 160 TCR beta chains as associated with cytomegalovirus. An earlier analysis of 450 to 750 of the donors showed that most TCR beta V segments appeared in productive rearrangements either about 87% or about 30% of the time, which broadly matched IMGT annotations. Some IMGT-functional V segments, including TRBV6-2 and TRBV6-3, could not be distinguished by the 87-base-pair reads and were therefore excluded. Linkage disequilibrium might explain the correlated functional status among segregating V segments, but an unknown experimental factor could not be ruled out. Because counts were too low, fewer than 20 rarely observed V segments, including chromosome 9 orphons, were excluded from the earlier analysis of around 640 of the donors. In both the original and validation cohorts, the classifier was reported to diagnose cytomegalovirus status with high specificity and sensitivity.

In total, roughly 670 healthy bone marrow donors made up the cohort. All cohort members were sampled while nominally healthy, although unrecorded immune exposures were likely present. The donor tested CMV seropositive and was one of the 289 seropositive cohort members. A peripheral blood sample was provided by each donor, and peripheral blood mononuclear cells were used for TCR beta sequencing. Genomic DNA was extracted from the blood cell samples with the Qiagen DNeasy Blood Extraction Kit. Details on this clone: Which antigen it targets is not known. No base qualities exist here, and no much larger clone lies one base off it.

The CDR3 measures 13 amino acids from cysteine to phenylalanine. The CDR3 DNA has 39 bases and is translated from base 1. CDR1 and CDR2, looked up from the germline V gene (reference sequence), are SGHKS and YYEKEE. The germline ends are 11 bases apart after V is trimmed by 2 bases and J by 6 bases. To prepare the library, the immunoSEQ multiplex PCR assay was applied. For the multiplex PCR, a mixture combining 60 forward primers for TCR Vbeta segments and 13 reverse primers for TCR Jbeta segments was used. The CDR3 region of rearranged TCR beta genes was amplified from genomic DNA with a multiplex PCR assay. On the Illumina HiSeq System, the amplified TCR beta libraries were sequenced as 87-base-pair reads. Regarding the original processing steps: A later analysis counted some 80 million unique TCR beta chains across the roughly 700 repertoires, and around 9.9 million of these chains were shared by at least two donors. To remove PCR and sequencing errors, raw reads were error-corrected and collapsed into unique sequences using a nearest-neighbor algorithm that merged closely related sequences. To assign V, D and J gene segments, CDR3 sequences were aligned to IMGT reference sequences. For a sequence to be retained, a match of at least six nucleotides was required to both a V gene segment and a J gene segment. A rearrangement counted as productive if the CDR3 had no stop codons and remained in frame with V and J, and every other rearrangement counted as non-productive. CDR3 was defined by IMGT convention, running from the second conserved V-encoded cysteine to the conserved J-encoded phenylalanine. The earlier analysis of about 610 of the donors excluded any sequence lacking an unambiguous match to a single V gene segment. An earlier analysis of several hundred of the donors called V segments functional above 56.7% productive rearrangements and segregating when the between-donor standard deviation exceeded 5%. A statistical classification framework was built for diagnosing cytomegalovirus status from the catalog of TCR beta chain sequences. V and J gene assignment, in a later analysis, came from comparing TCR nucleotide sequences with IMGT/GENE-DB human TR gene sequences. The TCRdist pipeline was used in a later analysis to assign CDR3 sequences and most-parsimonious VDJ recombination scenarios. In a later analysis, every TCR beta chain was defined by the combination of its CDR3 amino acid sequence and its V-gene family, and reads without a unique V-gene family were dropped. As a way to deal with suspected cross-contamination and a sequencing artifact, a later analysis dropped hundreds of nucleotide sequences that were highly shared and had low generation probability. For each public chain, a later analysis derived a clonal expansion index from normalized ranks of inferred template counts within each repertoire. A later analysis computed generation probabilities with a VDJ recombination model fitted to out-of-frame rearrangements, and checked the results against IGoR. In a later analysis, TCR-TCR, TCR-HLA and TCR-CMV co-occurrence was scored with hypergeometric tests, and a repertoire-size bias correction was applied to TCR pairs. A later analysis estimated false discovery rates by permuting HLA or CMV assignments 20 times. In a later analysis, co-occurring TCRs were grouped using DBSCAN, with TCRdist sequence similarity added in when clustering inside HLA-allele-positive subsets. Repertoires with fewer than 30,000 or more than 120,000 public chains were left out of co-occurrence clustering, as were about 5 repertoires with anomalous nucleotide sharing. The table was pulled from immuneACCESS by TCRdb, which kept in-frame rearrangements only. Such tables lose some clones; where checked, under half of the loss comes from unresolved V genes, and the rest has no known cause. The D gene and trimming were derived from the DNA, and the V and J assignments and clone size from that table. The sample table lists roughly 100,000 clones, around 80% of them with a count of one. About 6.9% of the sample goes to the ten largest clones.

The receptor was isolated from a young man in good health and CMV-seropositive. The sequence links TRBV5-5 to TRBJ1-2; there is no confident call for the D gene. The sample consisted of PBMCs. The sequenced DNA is TGTGCCAGCAGCTTCGGACTCCTAGATGGCTACACCTTC. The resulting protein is CASSFGLLDGYTF.